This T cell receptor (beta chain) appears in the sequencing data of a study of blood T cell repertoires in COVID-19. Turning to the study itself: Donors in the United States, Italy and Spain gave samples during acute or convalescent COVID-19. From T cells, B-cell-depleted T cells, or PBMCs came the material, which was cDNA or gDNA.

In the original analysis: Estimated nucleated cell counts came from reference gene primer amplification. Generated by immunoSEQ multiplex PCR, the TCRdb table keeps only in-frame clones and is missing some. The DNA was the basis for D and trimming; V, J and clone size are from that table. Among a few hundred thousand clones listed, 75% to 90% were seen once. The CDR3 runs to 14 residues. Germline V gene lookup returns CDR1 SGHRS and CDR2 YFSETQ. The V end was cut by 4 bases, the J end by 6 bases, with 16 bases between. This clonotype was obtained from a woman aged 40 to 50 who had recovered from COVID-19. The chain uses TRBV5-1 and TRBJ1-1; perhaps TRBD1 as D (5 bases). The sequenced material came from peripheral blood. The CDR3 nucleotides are TGCGCCAGCAGCCAAGGCATCAGGGAGGCTGAAGCTTTCTTT. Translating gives CASSQGIREAEAFF.